This T cell receptor beta chain was recorded in a study of T cell repertoires in cytomegalovirus infection. This clonotype was recorded many times. Via MiXCR, TCRdb re-called the reads, giving one row per CDR3 protein. The table records roughly 300,000 distinct CDR3 sequences, roughly 26% of them present only once. The clonotype originates from a human donor in good health (CMV status not recorded). Some clones in this sample may be carry-over from other donors' samples. Sequencing was performed on PBMCs.

The CDR3 DNA reads as TGTGCCAGCACCCCCGTTCGGGGAGATAACACCGGGGAGCTGTTTTTT. This sequence encodes CASTPVRGDNTGELFF. V is TRBV7-6 and J is TRBJ2-2; D is perhaps TRBD2 (5 bases). V lost 7 bases and J 2 bases, leaving 17 bases between the germline ends. Germline CDR1 SGHVS, CDR2 FNYEAQ. The CDR3 is 16 amino acids.